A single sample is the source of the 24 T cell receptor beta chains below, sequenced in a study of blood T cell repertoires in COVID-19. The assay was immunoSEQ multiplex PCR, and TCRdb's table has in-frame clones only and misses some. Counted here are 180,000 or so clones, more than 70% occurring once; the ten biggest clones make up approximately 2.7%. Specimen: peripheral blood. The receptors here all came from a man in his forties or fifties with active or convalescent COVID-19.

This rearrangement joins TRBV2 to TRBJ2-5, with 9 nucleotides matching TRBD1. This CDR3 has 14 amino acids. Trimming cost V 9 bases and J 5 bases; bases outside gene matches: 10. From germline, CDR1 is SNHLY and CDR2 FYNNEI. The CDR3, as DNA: TGTGCCAGTGTTTGGGACAGGGCGGGGGAGACCCAGTACTTC. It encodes CASVWDRAGETQYF. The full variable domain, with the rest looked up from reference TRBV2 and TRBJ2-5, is EPEVTQTPSHQVTQMGQEVILRCVPISNHLYFYWYRQILGQKVEFLVSFYNNEISEKSEIFDDQFSVERPDGSNFTLKIRSTKLEDSAMYFCASVWDRAGETQYFGPGTRLLVL.

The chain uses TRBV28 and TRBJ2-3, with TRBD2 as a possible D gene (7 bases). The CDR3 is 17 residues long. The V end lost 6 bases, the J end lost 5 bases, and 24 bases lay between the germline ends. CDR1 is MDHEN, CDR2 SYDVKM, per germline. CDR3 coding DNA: TGTGCCAGCAGCCTCAGACTAGGGGGGGGGCCTATAGATACGCAGTATTTT. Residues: CASSLRLGGGPIDTQYF. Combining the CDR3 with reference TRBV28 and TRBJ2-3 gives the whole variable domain DVKVTQSSRYLVKRTGEKVFLECVQDMDHENMFWYRQDPGLGLRLIYFSYDVKMKEKGDIPEGYSVSREKKERFSLILESASTNQTSMYLCASSLRLGGGPIDTQYFGPGTRLTVL.

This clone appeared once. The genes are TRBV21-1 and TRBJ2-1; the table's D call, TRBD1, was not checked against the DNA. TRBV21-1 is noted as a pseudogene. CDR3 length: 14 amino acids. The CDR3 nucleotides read TGTGCCAGCAGCAAATGGAACAGTTACAATGAGCAGTTCTTC. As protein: CASSKWNSYNEQFF.

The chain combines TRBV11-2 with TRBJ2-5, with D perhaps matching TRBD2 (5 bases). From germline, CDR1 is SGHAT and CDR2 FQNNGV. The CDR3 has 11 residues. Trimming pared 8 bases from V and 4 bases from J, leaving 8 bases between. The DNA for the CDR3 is TGTGCCAGCGGGAGAGGAGAGACCCAGTACTTC. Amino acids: CASGRGETQYF. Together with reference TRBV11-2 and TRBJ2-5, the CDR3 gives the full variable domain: EAGVAQSPRYKIIEKRQSVAFWCNPISGHATLYWYQQILGQGPKLLIQFQNNGVVDDSQLPKDRFSAERLKGVDSTLKIQPAKLEDSAVYLCASGRGETQYFGPGTRLLVL.

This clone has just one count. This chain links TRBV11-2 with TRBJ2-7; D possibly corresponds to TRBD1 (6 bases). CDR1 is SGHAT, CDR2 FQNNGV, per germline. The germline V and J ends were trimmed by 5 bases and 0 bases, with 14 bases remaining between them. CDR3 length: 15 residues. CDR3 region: CASSQLRDNSYEQYF. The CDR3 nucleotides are TGTGCCAGCAGCCAGCTGAGGGACAACTCCTACGAGCAGTACTTC. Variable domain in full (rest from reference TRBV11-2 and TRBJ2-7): EAGVAQSPRYKIIEKRQSVAFWCNPISGHATLYWYQQILGQGPKLLIQFQNNGVVDDSQLPKDRFSAERLKGVDSTLKIQPAKLEDSAVYLCASSQLRDNSYEQYFGPGTRLTVT.

CDR3: CASSRDYPLTYEQYF. The CDR3 nucleotides read TGTGCCAGCAGTCGGGACTACCCACTCACCTACGAGCAGTACTTC. The V and J genes are TRBV2 and TRBJ2-7, with 7 nucleotides matching TRBD2. V was clipped by 5 bases and J by 2 bases; unmatched bases: 9. The germline V gene has CDR1 SNHLY and CDR2 FYNNEI. The CDR3 totals 15 residues.

As DNA, the CDR3 is TGTGCCAGCAGTTCCCCAACAGGGATCAATTCACCCCTCCACTTT. It encodes CASSSPTGINSPLHF. The chain uses TRBV28 and TRBJ1-6; D is possibly TRBD1 (6 bases). Germline V gene data show CDR1 as MDHEN and CDR2 as SYDVKM. Trimming stripped 4 bases from V and 7 bases from J, with 14 bases between. This CDR3 spans 15 amino acids. Looking up the rest from reference TRBV28 and TRBJ1-6 gives the full variable domain: DVKVTQSSRYLVKRTGEKVFLECVQDMDHENMFWYRQDPGLGLRLIYFSYDVKMKEKGDIPEGYSVSREKKERFSLILESASTNQTSMYLCASSSPTGINSPLHFGNGTRLTVT.

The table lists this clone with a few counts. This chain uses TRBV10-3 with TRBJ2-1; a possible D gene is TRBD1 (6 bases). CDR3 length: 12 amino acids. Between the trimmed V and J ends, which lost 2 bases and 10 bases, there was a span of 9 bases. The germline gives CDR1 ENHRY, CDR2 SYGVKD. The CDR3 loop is CAISEGTSEQFF. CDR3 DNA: TGTGCCATCAGTGAGGGGACATCAGAGCAGTTCTTC.

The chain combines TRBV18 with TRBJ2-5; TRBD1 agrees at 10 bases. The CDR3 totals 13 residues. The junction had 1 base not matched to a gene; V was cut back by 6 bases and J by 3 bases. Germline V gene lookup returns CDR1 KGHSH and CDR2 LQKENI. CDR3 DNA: TGTGCCAGCTCCGGACAGGGGGAAGAGACCCAGTACTTC. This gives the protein CASSGQGEETQYF.

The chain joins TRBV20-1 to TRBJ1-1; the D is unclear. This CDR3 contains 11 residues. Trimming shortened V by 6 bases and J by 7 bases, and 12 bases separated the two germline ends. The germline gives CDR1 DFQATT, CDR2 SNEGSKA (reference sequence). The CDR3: CSAAERGEAFF. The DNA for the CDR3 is TGCAGTGCCGCCGAGCGCGGTGAAGCTTTCTTT.

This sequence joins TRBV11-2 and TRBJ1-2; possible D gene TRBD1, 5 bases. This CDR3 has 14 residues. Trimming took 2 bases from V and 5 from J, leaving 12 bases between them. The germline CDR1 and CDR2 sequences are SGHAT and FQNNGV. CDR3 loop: CASSLTSQGYGYTF. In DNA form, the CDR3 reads TGTGCCAGCAGCTTAACGAGTCAGGGATATGGCTACACCTTC. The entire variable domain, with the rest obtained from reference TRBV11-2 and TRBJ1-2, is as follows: EAGVAQSPRYKIIEKRQSVAFWCNPISGHATLYWYQQILGQGPKLLIQFQNNGVVDDSQLPKDRFSAERLKGVDSTLKIQPAKLEDSAVYLCASSLTSQGYGYTFGSGTRLTVV.

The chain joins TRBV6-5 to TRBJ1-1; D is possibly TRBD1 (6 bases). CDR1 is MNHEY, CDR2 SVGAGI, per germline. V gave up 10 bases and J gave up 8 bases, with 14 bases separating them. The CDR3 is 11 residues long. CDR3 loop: CATGGGSEAFF. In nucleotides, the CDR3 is TGTGCCACCGGCGGGGGCTCCGAAGCTTTCTTT.

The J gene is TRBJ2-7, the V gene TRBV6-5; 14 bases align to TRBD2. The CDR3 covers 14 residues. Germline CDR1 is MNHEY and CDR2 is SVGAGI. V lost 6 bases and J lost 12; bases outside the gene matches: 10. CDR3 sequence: CASRAQGLAGDRYF. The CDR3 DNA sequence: TGTGCCAGCAGGGCTCAGGGACTAGCGGGGGACAGGTACTTC.

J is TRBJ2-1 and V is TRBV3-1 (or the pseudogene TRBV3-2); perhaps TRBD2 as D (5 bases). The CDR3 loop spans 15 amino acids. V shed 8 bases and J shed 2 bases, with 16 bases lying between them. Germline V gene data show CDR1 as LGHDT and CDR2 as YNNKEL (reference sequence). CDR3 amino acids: CASSPPGSAYNEQFF. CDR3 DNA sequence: TGTGCCAGCTCCCCCCCGGGGAGCGCCTACAATGAGCAGTTCTTC.

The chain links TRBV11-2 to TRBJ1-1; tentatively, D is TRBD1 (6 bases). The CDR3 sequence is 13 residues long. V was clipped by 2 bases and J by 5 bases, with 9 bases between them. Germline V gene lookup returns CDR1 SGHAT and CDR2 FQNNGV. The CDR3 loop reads CASSLTGITEAFF. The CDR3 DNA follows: TGTGCCAGCAGCTTAACAGGGATTACTGAAGCTTTCTTT.

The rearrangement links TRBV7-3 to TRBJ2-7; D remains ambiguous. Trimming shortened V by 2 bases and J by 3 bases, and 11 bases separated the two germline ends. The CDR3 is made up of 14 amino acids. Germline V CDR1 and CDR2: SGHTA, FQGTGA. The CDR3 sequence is CASSLFPSDYEQYF. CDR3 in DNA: TGTGCCAGCAGCTTATTTCCTAGTGACTACGAGCAGTACTTC. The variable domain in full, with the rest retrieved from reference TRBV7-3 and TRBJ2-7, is GAGVSQTPSNKVTEKGKYVELRCDPISGHTALYWYRQSLGQGPEFLIYFQGTGAADDSGLPNDRFFAVRPEGSVSTLKIQRTERGDSAVYLCASSLFPSDYEQYFGPGTRLTVT.

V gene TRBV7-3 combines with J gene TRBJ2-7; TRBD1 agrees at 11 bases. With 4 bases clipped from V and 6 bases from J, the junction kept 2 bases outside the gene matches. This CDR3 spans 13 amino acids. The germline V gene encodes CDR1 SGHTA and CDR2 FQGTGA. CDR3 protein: CASSWDRGTEQYF. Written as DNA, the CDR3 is TGTGCCAGCAGCTGGGACAGGGGGACCGAGCAGTACTTC.

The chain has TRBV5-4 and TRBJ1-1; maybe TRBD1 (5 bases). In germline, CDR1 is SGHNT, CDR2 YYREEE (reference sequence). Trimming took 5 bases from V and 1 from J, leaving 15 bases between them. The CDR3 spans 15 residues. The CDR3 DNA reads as TGTGCCAGCAGTCTGCCAGGTACAGGGAACACTGAAGCTTTCTTT. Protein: CASSLPGTGNTEAFF.

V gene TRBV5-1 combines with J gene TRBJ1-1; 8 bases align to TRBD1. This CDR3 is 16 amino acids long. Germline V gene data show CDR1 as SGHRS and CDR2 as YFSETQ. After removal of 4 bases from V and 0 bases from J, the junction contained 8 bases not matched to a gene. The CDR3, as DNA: TGCGCCAGCAGCCCCGGACAGGGAAGGGTGAACACTGAAGCTTTCTTT. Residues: CASSPGQGRVNTEAFF. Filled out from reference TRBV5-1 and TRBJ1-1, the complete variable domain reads KAGVTQTPRYLIKTRGQQVTLSCSPISGHRSVSWYQQTPGQGLQFLFEYFSETQRNKGNFPGRFSGRQFSNSRSEMNVSTLELGDSALYLCASSPGQGRVNTEAFFGQGTRLTVV.

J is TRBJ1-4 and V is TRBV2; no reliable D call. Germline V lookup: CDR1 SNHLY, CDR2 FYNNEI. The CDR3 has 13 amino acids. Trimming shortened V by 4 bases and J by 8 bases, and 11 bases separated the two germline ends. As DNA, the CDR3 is TGTGCCAGCAGTGTAAAGCCCAACGAAAAACTGTTTTTT. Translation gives CASSVKPNEKLFF.

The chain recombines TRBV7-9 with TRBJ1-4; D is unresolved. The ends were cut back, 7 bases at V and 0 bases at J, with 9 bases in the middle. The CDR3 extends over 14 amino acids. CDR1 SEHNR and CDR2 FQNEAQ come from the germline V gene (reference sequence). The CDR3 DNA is TGTGCCAGCACCGGACTGGCAACTAATGAAAAACTGTTTTTT. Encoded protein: CASTGLATNEKLFF.

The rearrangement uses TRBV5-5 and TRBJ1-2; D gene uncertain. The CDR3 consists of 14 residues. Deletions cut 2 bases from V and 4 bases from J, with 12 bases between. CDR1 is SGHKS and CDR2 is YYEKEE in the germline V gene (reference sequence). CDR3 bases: TGTGCCAGCAGCTTCGGAGGTGGGAGCTATGGCTACACCTTC. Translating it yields CASSFGGGSYGYTF. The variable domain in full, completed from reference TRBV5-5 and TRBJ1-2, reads DAGVTQSPTHLIKTRGQQVTLRCSPISGHKSVSWYQQVLGQGPQFIFQYYEKEERGRGNFPDRFSARQFPNYSSELNVNALLLGDSALYLCASSFGGGSYGYTFGSGTRLTVV.

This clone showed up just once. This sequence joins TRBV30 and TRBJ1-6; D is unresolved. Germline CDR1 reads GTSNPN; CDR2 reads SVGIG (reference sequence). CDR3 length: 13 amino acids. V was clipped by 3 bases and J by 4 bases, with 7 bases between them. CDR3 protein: CAWRSGYNSPLHF. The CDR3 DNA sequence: TGTGCCTGGAGATCAGGATATAATTCACCCCTCCACTTT.

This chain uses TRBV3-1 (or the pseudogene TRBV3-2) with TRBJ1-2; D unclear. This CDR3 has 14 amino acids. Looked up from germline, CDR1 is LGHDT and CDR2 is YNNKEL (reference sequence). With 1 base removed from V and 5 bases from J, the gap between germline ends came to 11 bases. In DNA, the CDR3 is TGTGCCAGCAGCCAAGGGAGGGATCGGTATGGCTACACCTTC. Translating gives CASSQGRDRYGYTF.